Listed here are 18 T cell receptor beta chains from one sample, sequenced in a study of blood T cell repertoires in COVID-19. Some clones are missing from TCRdb's copy, which holds only in-frame ones; the method was immunoSEQ multiplex PCR. The sample has about 130,000 clones; 80% to 90% are singletons. The material sequenced was peripheral blood. These receptors were obtained from an older woman with acute or convalescent COVID-19.

This clone is a singleton in its sample. This sequence joins TRBV7-9 and TRBJ1-1; unclear D gene. The germline gives CDR1 SEHNR, CDR2 FQNEAQ (reference sequence). With 3 bases removed from V and 4 bases from J, the gap between germline ends came to 9 bases. The CDR3 extends over 13 amino acids. The CDR3 DNA reads TGTGCCAGCAGCTTGGGAGGCAGCACTGAAGCTTTCTTT. Translating it yields CASSLGGSTEAFF.

The gene calls are TRBV7-9 and TRBJ2-7; D is perhaps TRBD2 (6 bases). The CDR3 length is 13 residues. Trimming cost V 5 bases and J 3 bases, with 11 bases left between them. Germline CDR1 is SEHNR and CDR2 is FQNEAQ (reference sequence). This CDR3 reads CASSNSGGYEQYF. In nucleotides, the CDR3 is TGTGCCAGCAGCAACTCCGGGGGCTACGAGCAGTACTTC.

The chain joins TRBV7-6 to TRBJ2-1; a possible D gene is TRBD1 (5 bases). The CDR3 is 15 amino acids. V was shortened by 5 bases and J by 4 bases, with 15 bases between the two germline ends. Germline V gene data show CDR1 as SGHVS and CDR2 as FNYEAQ. The CDR3 DNA is TGTGCCAGCAGCACCCTGGTAGGGGAATACAATGAGCAGTTCTTC. It is translated as CASSTLVGEYNEQFF.

This clone was counted once. The CDR3 here is CAWTTLSGNTIYF. As DNA, the CDR3 is TGTGCCTGGACGACACTCTCTGGAAACACCATATATTTT. The gene calls are TRBV30 and TRBJ1-3; D is undetermined. Germline V gene sequence: CDR1 GTSNPN, CDR2 SVGIG (reference sequence). The CDR3 runs to 13 residues. V lost 4 bases and J 0 bases, leaving 7 bases between the germline ends.

The chain combines TRBV3-1 (or the pseudogene TRBV3-2) with TRBJ1-1, with D possibly matching TRBD1 (5 bases). Germline loops: CDR1 LGHDT, CDR2 YNNKEL (reference sequence). Trimming removed 5 bases from V and 5 bases from J, with 12 bases in between. This CDR3 region has 13 residues. This CDR3 is CASSAVPGTEAFF. In nucleotides, the CDR3 is TGTGCCAGCAGCGCCGTCCCAGGGACTGAAGCTTTCTTT.

CDR3 sequence: CASSYSRTGVGSPLHF. DNA of the CDR3: TGTGCCAGCAGTTACTCGAGGACAGGGGTAGGGTCACCCCTCCACTTT. The chain is built from TRBV6-5 and TRBJ1-6; 9 bases are shared with TRBD1. Unmatched junction bases numbered 7, after V lost 0 bases and J lost 10 bases. The CDR3 is 16 amino acids. CDR1 and CDR2 (germline): MNHEY, SVGAGI.

The rearrangement joins TRBV4-1 to TRBJ1-2; D possibly corresponds to TRBD1 (5 bases). V shed 3 bases and J shed 3 bases, with 11 bases lying between them. The germline V gene encodes CDR1 MGHRA and CDR2 YSYEKL. The CDR3 spans 14 residues. The CDR3 DNA is TGCGCCAGCAGCCAGCAGACAGATTACTATGGCTACACCTTC. It translates to CASSQQTDYYGYTF.

The V and J genes are TRBV10-3 and TRBJ1-1, with a weak D call TRBD1 (5 bases). The V end was cut by 2 bases, the J end by 6 bases, with 16 bases between. CDR1 is ENHRY, CDR2 SYGVKD, per germline. The CDR3 spans 15 residues. The CDR3 coding sequence is TGTGCCATCAGTGAGCGGTCTTCCTTAGGGGCTGAAGCTTTCTTT. This codes for CAISERSSLGAEAFF.

V and J are TRBV28 and TRBJ1-1; D ambiguous. CDR3 length: 12 amino acids. The germline V and J ends were trimmed by 3 bases and 5 bases, with 7 bases remaining between them. CDR1 and CDR2 (germline): MDHEN, SYDVKM. DNA for the CDR3: TGTGCCAGCAGTTTCGGAGGGACTGAAGCTTTCTTT. Translated, it gives CASSFGGTEAFF.

V and J are TRBV11-2 and TRBJ1-1; D not certain. There are 11 residues in the CDR3. The ends were cut back, 6 bases at V and 1 base at J, with 3 bases in the middle. The V gene's germline CDR1 is SGHAT and CDR2 FQNNGV. The CDR3 coding sequence is TGTGCCAGCAGTCGGAACACTGAAGCTTTCTTT. Protein sequence: CASSRNTEAFF.

V and J are TRBV19 and TRBJ2-5; possibly TRBD2 for D (6 bases). The V end lost 4 bases, the J end lost 5 bases, and 14 bases lay between the germline ends. The CDR3 is 14 amino acids. The germline gives CDR1 LNHDA, CDR2 SQIVND (reference sequence). The CDR3 nucleotides read TGTGCCAGTAGTACCACAGGTGGAGGGGAGACCCAGTACTTC. This encodes CASSTTGGGETQYF.

The chain couples TRBV3-1 (or the pseudogene TRBV3-2) to TRBJ1-1; 9 nucleotides match TRBD1. Unmatched junction bases numbered 8, after V lost 4 bases and J lost 5 bases. The CDR3 is 15 amino acids. Per germline, CDR1 LGHDT and CDR2 YNNKEL (reference sequence). The CDR3 coding sequence is TGTGCCAGCAGCCTGTGGGACAGGGTAAGGACTGAAGCTTTCTTT. Amino acids: CASSLWDRVRTEAFF.

The chain has TRBV3-1 (or the pseudogene TRBV3-2) and TRBJ2-3, with 10 bases fitting TRBD2. Germline loops: CDR1 LGHDT, CDR2 YNNKEL (reference sequence). Germline trimming cut 7 bases from V and 3 bases from J; bases unmatched to any gene: 10. The CDR3 totals 16 residues. The CDR3 spells CASTPSGRGGTDTQYF. CDR3 in DNA: TGTGCCAGCACCCCAAGCGGGAGGGGCGGAACAGATACGCAGTATTTT.

This chain links TRBV9 with TRBJ1-3; no reliable D call. V was cut by 0 bases and J by 1 base, with 11 bases left in between. The CDR3 totals 16 residues. CDR1 and CDR2 (germline): SGDLS, YYNGEE. The CDR3 reads CASSVELRGSGNTIYF. CDR3 DNA: TGTGCCAGCAGCGTAGAGTTGCGGGGTTCTGGAAACACCATATATTTT.

DNA for the CDR3: TGTGCCAGCAGCTCCGGGGGAGCGGGGGGCGAGCAGTACTTC. Protein product: CASSSGGAGGEQYF. V is TRBV5-4 and J is TRBJ2-7; 9 bases map to TRBD2. CDR3 length: 14 amino acids. Per germline, CDR1 SGHNT and CDR2 YYREEE (reference sequence). V shed 3 bases, J shed 6 bases, and the junction held 7 bases outside the gene matches.

This rearrangement joins TRBV5-4 to TRBJ2-1, with D perhaps matching TRBD2 (6 bases). V lost 4 bases and J lost 8, with 16 bases in between. The CDR3 spans 14 residues. Per the germline V gene, CDR1 is SGHNT and CDR2 is YYREEE (reference sequence). DNA for the CDR3: TGTGCCAGCAGCCCCCCCGGGAGTTTCTATGAGCAGTTCTTC. This sequence encodes CASSPPGSFYEQFF.

The CDR3 region is CASSLGGLAGGISDTQYF. The DNA of the CDR3 is TGTGCCAGCAGCTTAGGGGGACTAGCGGGAGGTATATCAGATACGCAGTATTTT. J is TRBJ2-3 and V is TRBV13, with 15 nucleotides matching TRBD2. CDR3 length equals 18 residues. CDR1 PRHDT and CDR2 FYEKMQ come from the germline V gene (reference sequence). Trimming at V came to 0 bases and at J to 4 bases, leaving 5 bases not matched to a gene.

The gene calls are TRBV10-3 and TRBJ1-1; tentatively, D is TRBD1 (6 bases). V was pared by 6 bases and J by 1 base, with 9 bases between. The CDR3 runs to 13 residues. The germline gives CDR1 ENHRY, CDR2 SYGVKD. The CDR3: CAIRRQENTEAFF. The CDR3 coding sequence is TGTGCCATCAGAAGACAGGAGAACACTGAAGCTTTCTTT.